This T cell receptor beta chain was recorded in a study of control samples from healthy donors and cancer patients. Data came from immunoSEQ multiplex PCR; TCRdb stores just in-frame clones and leaves some out. The sample shows roughly 130,000 clones, 85% to 95% of them seen only once. The length of the CDR3 is 16 residues. V lost 0 bases and J lost 5; bases outside the gene matches: 9. The germline V gene has CDR1 SGHTA and CDR2 FQGNSA. This rearrangement joins TRBV7-2 to TRBJ2-7; 8 positions agree with TRBD2. Sample: blood. The receptor's source is a man aged 18 to 30 in good health. For the CDR3, the DNA is TGTGCCAGCAGCTTAGCCGGGGGGGGCCTTAGCCACGAGCAGTACTTC. Its translation is CASSLAGGGLSHEQYF. Complete variable domain (other parts from reference TRBV7-2 and TRBJ2-7): GAGVSQSPSNKVTEKGKDVELRCDPISGHTALYWYRQSLGQGLEFLIYFQGNSAPDKSGLPSDRFSAERTGGSVSTLTIQRTQQEDSAVYLCASSLAGGGLSHEQYFGPGTRLTVT.